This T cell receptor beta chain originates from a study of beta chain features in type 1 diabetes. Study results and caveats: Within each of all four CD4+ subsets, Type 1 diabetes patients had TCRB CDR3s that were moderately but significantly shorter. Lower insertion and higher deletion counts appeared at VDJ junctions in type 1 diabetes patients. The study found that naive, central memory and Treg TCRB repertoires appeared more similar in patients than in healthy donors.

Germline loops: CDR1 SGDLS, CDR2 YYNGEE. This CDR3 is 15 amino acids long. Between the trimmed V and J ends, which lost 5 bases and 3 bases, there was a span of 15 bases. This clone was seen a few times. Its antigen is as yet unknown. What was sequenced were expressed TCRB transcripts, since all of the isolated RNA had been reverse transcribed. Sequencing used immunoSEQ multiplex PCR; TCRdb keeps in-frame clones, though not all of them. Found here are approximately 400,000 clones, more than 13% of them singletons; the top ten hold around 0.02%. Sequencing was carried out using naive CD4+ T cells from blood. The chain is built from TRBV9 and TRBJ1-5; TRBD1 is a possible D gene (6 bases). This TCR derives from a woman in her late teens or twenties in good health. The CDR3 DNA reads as TGTGCCAGCAGAGAGGACAGACCCCACAATCAGCCCCAGCATTTT. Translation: CASREDRPHNQPQHF.